The 18 T cell receptor beta chains below come from one sample, sequenced in a study of shared clonotypes between healthy human individuals. Assay used: immunoSEQ multiplex PCR; TCRdb lists only in-frame clones, some missing. The data show more than 1 million clones, around three quarters seen once. Input material: memory CD4+ T cells from PBMCs. Documented subset: CD45RA-negative fraction. Receptors were obtained from a man between 18 and 35 years old in good health. Some clones in this sample may be carry-over from other donors' samples.

The chain joins TRBV4-3 to TRBJ2-7; 8 nucleotides agree with TRBD1. The CDR3 is 15 residues long. The germline gives CDR1 LGHNA, CDR2 YSLEER. After removal of 0 bases from V and 2 bases from J, the junction contained 3 bases not matched to a gene. CDR3 nucleotides: TGCGCCAGCAGCCAAGACGCCAGGGGGCCCTACGAGCAGTACTTC. This gives the protein CASSQDARGPYEQYF.

V and J are TRBV11-2 and TRBJ1-1; D remains unclear. The CDR3 covers 14 residues. Germline CDR1 and CDR2: SGHAT and FQNNGV. V lost 7 bases, J lost 0 bases, and 12 bases lay in between. The CDR3 region has the DNA TGTGCCAGCACCGGATTGGTCCTGAACACTGAAGCTTTCTTT. Amino acids: CASTGLVLNTEAFF.

Of note for this clone: Other DNA sequences in this sample translate to the same CDR3. The rearrangement joins TRBV15 to TRBJ2-7, with D possibly being TRBD1 (6 bases). CDR1 LNHNV and CDR2 YYDKDF come from the germline V gene (reference sequence). The germline V and J ends were trimmed by 5 bases and 0 bases, with 11 bases remaining between them. The CDR3 sequence is 14 residues long. CDR3: CATSRQASSYEQYF. The CDR3 region has the DNA TGTGCCACCAGCCGACAGGCCTCCTCCTACGAGCAGTACTTC. Full variable domain (outside the CDR3, taken from reference TRBV15 and TRBJ2-7): DAMVIQNPRYQVTQFGKPVTLSCSQTLNHNVMYWYQQKSSQAPKLLFHYYDKDFNNEADTPDNFQSRRPNTSFCFLDIRSPGLGDTAMYLCATSRQASSYEQYFGPGTRLTVT.

The genes are TRBV2 and TRBJ2-1, with no clear D. CDR1 and CDR2 from the germline V gene are SNHLY and FYNNEI. The CDR3 runs to 13 residues. Between the trimmed V and J ends, which lost 7 bases and 1 base, there was a span of 8 bases. The CDR3 DNA follows: TGTGCCAGCAATCCCCTTTCCTACAATGAGCAGTTCTTC. It translates to CASNPLSYNEQFF.

The rearrangement uses TRBV6-1 and TRBJ1-1; the D gene is possibly TRBD1 (5 bases). Trimming stripped 7 bases from V and 12 bases from J, with 21 bases between. The CDR3 runs to 13 residues. CDR1 is MNHNS and CDR2 is SASEGT in the germline V gene. This chain's CDR3 is CASTSRVWGGTFF. The CDR3, as DNA: TGTGCCAGCACAAGCAGGGTATGGGGGGGAACTTTCTTT.

As concerns this clone: Other DNA sequences in the sample encode the same CDR3. The chain couples TRBV7-2 to TRBJ1-3; D not resolved. V lost 3 bases to trimming and J lost 4 bases, with 7 bases between them. The CDR3 has 13 residues. CDR1 and CDR2 from the germline V gene are SGHTA and FQGNSA. As DNA, the CDR3 is TGTGCCAGCAGCTTCCGGTCGGGAAACACCATATATTTT. Residues: CASSFRSGNTIYF.

This clone has more than one count but fewer than ten. The genes are TRBV4-3 and TRBJ2-3; 9 bases map to TRBD2. V dropped 1 base and J dropped 5; count of bases not matched to a gene: 7. Germline V gives CDR1 LGHNA, CDR2 YSLEER. The CDR3 sequence is 16 residues long. CDR3 nucleotide sequence: TGCGCCAGCAGCCAAGGTGGAGCGGGAGGTGGAGATACGCAGTATTTT. Translation gives CASSQGGAGGGDTQYF.

The rearrangement uses TRBV9 and TRBJ2-2, with 11 bases matching TRBD2. Germline V lookup: CDR1 SGDLS, CDR2 YYNGEE. Germline trimming cut 3 bases from V and 7 bases from J; bases unmatched to any gene: 2. There are 14 residues in the CDR3. CDR3 region: CASSGGLAVGELFF. The CDR3 DNA sequence: TGTGCCAGCAGCGGGGGACTAGCGGTCGGGGAGCTGTTTTTT.

V usage is TRBV19 and J usage is TRBJ1-5, with D possibly being TRBD1 (5 bases). V was pared by 3 bases and J by 0 bases, with 12 bases between. The CDR3 sequence is 16 residues long. From germline, CDR1 is LNHDA and CDR2 SQIVND (reference sequence). The CDR3 reads CASSMIRVYSNQPQHF. CDR3 in DNA: TGTGCCAGTAGTATGATCAGGGTCTATAGCAATCAGCCCCAGCATTTT.

This chain links TRBV4-3 with TRBJ1-2; the match to TRBD1 covers 8 bases. V trimming: 4 bases; J trimming: 4 bases; junction bases outside the gene matches: 8. The germline CDR1 and CDR2 sequences are LGHNA and YSLEER. There are 15 residues in the CDR3. In nucleotides, the CDR3 is TGCGCCAGCAGCCGAGCAGGGGGCGCAGGCTATGGCTACACCTTC. Translated: CASSRAGGAGYGYTF.

The V gene is TRBV11-2, the J gene TRBJ2-5; D might be TRBD1 or TRBD2, each matching 5 bases. With 3 bases removed from V and 5 bases from J, the gap between germline ends came to 19 bases. The CDR3 runs to 16 residues. Germline-derived CDR1 and CDR2 are SGHAT and FQNNGV. The CDR3 nucleotides read TGTGCCAGCAGCTTGAGACGGAGCGGATGGGGGGAGACCCAGTACTTC. This translates into CASSLRRSGWGETQYF.

V gene TRBV4-1 combines with J gene TRBJ2-7; 7 nucleotides match TRBD1. The V and J ends lost 4 bases and 6 bases, in that order; junction bases with no gene match: 12. Germline CDR1 MGHRA, CDR2 YSYEKL. The CDR3 runs to 15 residues. The DNA for the CDR3 is TGCGCCAGCAGCCTCGGAACAGGGGACAACGGCGAGCAGTACTTC. It encodes CASSLGTGDNGEQYF.

This rearrangement joins TRBV6-1 to TRBJ1-1; maybe TRBD1 (6 bases). The V gene lost 4 bases and the J gene lost 5 bases, with 17 bases spanning the gap. CDR1 and CDR2 from the germline V gene are MNHNS and SASEGT. This CDR3 region has 15 residues. In DNA, the CDR3 is TGTGCCAGCAGTGCGCCCGTGGGGGCGAGTACTGAAGCTTTCTTT. Protein product: CASSAPVGASTEAFF.

The chain combines TRBV19 with TRBJ1-5, with TRBD1 matching over 7 bases. Trimming removed 6 bases from V and 2 bases from J; junction bases left unmatched: 7. CDR3 length: 15 amino acids. Germline-derived CDR1 and CDR2 are LNHDA and SQIVND (reference sequence). CDR3 residues: CASRTQGQGNQPQHF. The CDR3 coding sequence is TGTGCCAGTAGGACACAAGGACAGGGCAATCAGCCCCAGCATTTT.

V is TRBV28 and J is TRBJ1-5; D is unresolved. Germline V gene lookup returns CDR1 MDHEN and CDR2 SYDVKM. The CDR3 runs to 14 residues. The germline V and J ends were trimmed by 6 bases and 6 bases, with 15 bases remaining between them. Here the CDR3 DNA reads TGTGCCAGCAGCCCTCCGGGCCTCATTCAGCCCCAGCATTTT. Translating gives CASSPPGLIQPQHF.

The genes are TRBV21-1 and TRBJ2-7; the DNA was not compared with TRBD1, the D call given in the table. TRBV21-1 is designated a pseudogene. CDR3 length equals 14 residues. CDR3 sequence: CASSSTGDFYEQYF. The CDR3 DNA sequence: TGTGCCAGCAGCTCGACAGGGGATTTCTACGAGCAGTACTTC.

The CDR3 here is CASSKTGTDYEQYF. The CDR3 DNA is TGTGCCAGCAGCAAGACCGGGACGGACTACGAGCAGTACTTC. The chain is built from TRBV7-9 and TRBJ2-7, with D possibly being TRBD1 or TRBD2 (5 bases each). The germline gives CDR1 SEHNR, CDR2 FQNEAQ (reference sequence). Trimming removed 5 bases at V and 3 bases at J, with 14 bases between. This CDR3 has 14 amino acids.

The count of this clone is one. The V call is TRBV4-2, the J call TRBJ2-1, with TRBD2 matching over 7 bases. The CDR3 has 14 amino acids. The germline CDR1 and CDR2 sequences are LGHNA and YNFKEQ. With V trimmed by 1 base and J by 8 bases, 5 bases remained unmatched. This CDR3 reads CASSQATSFDEQFF. CDR3 sequence (DNA): TGTGCCAGCAGCCAAGCGACTAGCTTCGATGAGCAGTTCTTC.